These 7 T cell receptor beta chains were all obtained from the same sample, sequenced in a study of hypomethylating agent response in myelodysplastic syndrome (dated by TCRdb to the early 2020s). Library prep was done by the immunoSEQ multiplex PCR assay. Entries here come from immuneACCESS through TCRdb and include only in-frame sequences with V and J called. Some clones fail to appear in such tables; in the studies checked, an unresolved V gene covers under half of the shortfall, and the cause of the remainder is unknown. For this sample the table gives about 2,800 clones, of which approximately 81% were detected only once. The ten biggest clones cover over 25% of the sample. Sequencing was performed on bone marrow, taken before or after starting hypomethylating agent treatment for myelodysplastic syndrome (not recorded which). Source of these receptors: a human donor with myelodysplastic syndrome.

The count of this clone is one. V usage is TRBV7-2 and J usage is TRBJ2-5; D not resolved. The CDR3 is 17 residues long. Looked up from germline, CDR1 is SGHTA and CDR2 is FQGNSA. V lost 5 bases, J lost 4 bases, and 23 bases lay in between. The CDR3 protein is CASSEDPPLGIPETQYF. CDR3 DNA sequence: TGTGCCAGCAGCGAGGACCCTCCTTTGGGCATCCCAGAGACCCAGTACTTC. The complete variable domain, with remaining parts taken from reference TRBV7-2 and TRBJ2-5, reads GAGVSQSPSNKVTEKGKDVELRCDPISGHTALYWYRQSLGQGLEFLIYFQGNSAPDKSGLPSDRFSAERTGGSVSTLTIQRTQQEDSAVYLCASSEDPPLGIPETQYFGPGTRLLVL.

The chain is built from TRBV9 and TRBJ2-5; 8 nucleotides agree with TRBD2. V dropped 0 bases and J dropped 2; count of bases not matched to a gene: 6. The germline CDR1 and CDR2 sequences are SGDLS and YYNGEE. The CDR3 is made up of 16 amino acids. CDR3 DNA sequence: TGTGCCAGCAGCGTAGATTTGGCTAGCGGGCAAGAGACCCAGTACTTC. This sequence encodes CASSVDLASGQETQYF.

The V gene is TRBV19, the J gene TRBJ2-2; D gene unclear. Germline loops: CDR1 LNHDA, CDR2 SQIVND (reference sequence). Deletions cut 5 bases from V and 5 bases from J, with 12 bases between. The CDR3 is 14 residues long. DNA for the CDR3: TGTGCCAGTAGTCCGGCTAGAATAACCGGGGAGCTGTTTTTT. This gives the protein CASSPARITGELFF.

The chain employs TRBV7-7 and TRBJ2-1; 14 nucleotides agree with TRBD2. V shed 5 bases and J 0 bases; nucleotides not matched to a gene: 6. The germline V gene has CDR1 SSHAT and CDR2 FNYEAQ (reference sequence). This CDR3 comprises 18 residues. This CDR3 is CASSPGLAGASSYNEQFF. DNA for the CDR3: TGTGCCAGCAGCCCGGGACTAGCGGGAGCGAGCTCCTACAATGAGCAGTTCTTC.

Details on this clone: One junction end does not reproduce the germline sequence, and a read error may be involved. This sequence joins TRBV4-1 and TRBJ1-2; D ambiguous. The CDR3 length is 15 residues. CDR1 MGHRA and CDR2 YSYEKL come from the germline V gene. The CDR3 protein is CVSSLGYRKTYGYTF. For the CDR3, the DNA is TGCGTCAGCAGCCTGGGGTACCGAAAGACCTATGGCTACACCTTC.

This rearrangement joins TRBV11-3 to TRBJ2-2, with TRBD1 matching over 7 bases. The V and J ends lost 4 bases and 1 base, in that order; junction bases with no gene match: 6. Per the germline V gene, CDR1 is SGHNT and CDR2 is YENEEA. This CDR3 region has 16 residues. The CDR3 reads CASSSRTGGNTGELFF. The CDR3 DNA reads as TGTGCCAGCAGCTCCCGGACAGGCGGGAACACCGGGGAGCTGTTTTTT.

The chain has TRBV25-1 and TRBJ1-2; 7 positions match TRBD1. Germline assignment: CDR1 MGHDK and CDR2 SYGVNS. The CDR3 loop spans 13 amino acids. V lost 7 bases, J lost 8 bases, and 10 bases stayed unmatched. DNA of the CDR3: TGTGCCAGCACTACAGGGGCAGGTCGGGGCTACACCTTC. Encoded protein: CASTTGAGRGYTF.